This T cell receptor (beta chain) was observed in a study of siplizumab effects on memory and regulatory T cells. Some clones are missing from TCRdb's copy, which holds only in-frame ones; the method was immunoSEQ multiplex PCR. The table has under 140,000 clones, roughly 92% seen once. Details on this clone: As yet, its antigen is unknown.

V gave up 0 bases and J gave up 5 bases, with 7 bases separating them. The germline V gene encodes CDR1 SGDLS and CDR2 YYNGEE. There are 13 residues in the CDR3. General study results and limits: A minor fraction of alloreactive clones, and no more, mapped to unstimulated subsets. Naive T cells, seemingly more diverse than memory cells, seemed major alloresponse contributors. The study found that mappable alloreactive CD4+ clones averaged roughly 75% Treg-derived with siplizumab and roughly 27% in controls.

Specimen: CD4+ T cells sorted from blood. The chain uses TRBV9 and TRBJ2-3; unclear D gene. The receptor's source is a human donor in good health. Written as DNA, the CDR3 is TGTGCCAGCAGCGTAGGAATTTTAGATACGCAGTATTTT. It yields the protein CASSVGILDTQYF.